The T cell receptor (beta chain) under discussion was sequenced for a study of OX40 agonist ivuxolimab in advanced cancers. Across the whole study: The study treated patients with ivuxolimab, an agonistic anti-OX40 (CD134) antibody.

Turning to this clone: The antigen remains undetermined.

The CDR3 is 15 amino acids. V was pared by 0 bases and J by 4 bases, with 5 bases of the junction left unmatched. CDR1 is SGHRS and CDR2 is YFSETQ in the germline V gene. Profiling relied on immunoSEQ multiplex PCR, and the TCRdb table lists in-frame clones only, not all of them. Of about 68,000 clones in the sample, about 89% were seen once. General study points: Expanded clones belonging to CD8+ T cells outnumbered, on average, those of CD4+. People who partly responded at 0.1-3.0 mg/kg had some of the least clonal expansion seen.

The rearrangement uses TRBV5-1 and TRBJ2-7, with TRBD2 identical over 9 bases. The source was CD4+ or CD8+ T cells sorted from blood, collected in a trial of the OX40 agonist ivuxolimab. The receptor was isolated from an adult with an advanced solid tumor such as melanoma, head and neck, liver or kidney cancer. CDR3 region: CASSLVSGRFYEQYF. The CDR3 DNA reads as TGCGCCAGCAGCTTGGTAAGCGGGAGGTTTTACGAGCAGTACTTC.